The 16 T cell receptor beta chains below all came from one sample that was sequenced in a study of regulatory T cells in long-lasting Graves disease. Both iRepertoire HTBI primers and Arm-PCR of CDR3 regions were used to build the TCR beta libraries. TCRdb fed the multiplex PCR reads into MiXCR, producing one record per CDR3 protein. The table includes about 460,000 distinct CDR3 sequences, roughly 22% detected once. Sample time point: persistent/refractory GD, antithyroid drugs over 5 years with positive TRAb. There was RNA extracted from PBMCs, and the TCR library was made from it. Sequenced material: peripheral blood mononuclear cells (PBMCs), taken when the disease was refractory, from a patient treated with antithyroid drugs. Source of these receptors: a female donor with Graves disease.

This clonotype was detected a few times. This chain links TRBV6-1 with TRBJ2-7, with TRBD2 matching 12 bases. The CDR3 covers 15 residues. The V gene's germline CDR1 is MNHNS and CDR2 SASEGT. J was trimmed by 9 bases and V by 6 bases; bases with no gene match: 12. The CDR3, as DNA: TGTGCCAGCAGCTCAAGGACTAGCGGGGCCAGCGGGCAGTACTTC. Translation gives CASSSRTSGASGQYF.

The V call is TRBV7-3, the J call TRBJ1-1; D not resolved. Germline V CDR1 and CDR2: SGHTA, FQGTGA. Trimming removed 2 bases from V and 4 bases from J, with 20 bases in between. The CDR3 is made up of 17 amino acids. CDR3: CASSLFGGISKGTEAFF. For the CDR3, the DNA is TGTGCCAGCAGCTTATTCGGTGGGATTTCTAAGGGCACTGAAGCTTTCTTT.

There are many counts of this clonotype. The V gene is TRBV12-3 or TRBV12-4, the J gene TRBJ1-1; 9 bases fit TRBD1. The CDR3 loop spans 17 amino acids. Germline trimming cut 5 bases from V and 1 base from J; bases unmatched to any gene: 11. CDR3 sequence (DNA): TGTGCCAGCAGTCGGGGACAGGGTTGGGGGAGGAACACTGAAGCTTTCTTT. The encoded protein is CASSRGQGWGRNTEAFF.

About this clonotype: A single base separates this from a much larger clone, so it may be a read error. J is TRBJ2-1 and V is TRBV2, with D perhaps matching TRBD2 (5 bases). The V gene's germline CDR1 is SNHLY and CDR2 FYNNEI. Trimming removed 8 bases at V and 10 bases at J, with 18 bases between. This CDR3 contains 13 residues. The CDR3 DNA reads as TGTGCCAGCCAAATATCCGGGGTGGGCGAGCAGTTCTTC. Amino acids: CASQISGVGEQFF.

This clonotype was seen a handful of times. The CDR3 coding sequence is TGTGCCAGTAGTGCAGCAGGGTTGGGCAATCAGCCCCAGCATTTT. It codes for CASSAAGLGNQPQHF. V and J are TRBV19 and TRBJ1-5; maybe TRBD1 (5 bases). CDR3 length: 15 residues. Between the trimmed V and J ends, which lost 5 bases and 2 bases, there was a span of 13 bases. The V gene's germline CDR1 is LNHDA and CDR2 SQIVND (reference sequence).

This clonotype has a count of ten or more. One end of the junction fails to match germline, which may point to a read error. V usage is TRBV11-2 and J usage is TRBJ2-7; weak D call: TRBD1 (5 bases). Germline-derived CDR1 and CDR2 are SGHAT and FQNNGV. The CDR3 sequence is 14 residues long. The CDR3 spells CASSSTQGSHEQYF. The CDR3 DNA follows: TGTGCCAGCAGCTCCACCCAGGGCTCCCACGAGCAGTACTTC.

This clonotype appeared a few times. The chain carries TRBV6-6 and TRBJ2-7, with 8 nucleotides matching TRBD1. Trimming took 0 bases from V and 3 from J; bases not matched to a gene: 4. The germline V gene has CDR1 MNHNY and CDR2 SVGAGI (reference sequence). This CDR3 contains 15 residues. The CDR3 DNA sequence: TGTGCCAGCAGTTACTCGGACAGGGCGTACTACGAGCAGTACTTC. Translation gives CASSYSDRAYYEQYF.

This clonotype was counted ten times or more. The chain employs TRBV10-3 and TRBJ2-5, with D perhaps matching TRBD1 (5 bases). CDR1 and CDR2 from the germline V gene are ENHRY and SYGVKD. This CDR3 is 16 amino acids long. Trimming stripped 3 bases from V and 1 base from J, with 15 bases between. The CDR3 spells CAISDGPYRTQETQYF. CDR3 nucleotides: TGTGCCATCAGTGATGGCCCCTACAGGACCCAAGAGACCCAGTACTTC.

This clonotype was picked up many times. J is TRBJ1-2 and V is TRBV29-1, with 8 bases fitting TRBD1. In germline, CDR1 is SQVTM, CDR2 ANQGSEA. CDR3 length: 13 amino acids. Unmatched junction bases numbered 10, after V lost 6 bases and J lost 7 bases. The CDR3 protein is CSVGTGGGLGYTF. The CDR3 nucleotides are TGCAGCGTGGGGACAGGAGGGGGCCTTGGCTACACCTTC. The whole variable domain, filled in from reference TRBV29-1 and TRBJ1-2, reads SAVISQKPSRDICQRGTSLTIQCQVDSQVTMMFWYRQQPGQSLTLIATANQGSEATYESGFVIDKFPISRPNLTFSTLTVSNMSPEDSSIYLCSVGTGGGLGYTFGSGTRLTVV.

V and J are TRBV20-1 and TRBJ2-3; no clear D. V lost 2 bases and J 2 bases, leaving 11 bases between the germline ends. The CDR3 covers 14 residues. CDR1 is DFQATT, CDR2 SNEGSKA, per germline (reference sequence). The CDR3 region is CSARQRRNTDTQYF. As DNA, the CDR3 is TGCAGTGCTAGACAACGCAGGAACACAGATACGCAGTATTTT.

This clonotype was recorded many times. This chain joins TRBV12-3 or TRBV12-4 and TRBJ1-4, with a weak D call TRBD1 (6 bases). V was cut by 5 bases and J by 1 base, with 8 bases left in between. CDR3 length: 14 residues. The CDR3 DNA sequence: TGTGCCAGCAGTGTGGACAGAACTAATGAAAAACTGTTTTTT. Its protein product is CASSVDRTNEKLFF.

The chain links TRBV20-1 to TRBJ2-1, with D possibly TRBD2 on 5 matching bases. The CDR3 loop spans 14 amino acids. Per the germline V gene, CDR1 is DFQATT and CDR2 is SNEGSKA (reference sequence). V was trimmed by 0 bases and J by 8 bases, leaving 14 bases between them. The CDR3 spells CSARDNEGRDEQFF. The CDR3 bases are TGCAGTGCTAGAGATAACGAGGGCCGCGATGAGCAGTTCTTC.

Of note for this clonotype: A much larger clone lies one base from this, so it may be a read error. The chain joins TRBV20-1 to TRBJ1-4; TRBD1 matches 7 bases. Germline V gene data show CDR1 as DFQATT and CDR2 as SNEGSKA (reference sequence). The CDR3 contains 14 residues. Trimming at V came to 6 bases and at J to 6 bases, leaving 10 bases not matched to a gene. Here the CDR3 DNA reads TGCAGTGCGCCGACAGGGACTACTGATGAAAAACTGTTTTTT. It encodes CSAPTGTTDEKLFF.

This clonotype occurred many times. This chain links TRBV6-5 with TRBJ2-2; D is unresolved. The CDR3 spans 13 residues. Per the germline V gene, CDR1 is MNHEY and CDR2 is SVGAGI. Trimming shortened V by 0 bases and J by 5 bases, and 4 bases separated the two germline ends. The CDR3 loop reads CASSYSMTGELFF. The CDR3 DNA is TGTGCCAGCAGTTACTCGATGACCGGGGAGCTGTTTTTT.

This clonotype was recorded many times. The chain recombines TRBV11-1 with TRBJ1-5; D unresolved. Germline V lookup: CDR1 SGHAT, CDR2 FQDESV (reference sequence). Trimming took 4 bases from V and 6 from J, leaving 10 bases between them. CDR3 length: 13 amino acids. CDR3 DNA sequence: TGTGCCAGCAGCTACGATAGGAGTCAGCCCCAGCATTTT. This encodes CASSYDRSQPQHF. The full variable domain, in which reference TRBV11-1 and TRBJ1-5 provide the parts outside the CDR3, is EAEVAQSPRYKITEKSQAVAFWCDPISGHATLYWYRQILGQGPELLVQFQDESVVDDSQLPKDRFSAERLKGVDSTLKIQPAELGDSAMYLCASSYDRSQPQHFGDGTRLSIL.

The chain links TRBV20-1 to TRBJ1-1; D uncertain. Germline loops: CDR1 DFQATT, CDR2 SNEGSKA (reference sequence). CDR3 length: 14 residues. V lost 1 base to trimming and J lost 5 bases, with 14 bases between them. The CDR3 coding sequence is TGCAGTGCTAGAGTTCGGACTACGGGTACTGAAGCTTTCTTT. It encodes CSARVRTTGTEAFF.